These 24 T cell receptor beta chains share one sample of origin, sequenced in a study of shared clonotypes between healthy human individuals. Clones were sequenced by immunoSEQ multiplex PCR, and TCRdb holds only the in-frame ones, with some missing. The data show about 1.5 million clones, with 95% to 99% seen just once and about 0.45% held by the top ten. Sequenced input: naive CD4+ T cells sorted from blood. Subset given: CD45RA+ positively selected. These receptors were obtained from a man aged 25 to 45 in good health.

The chain combines TRBV18 with TRBJ2-1; 7 bases are shared with TRBD2. Germline trimming cut 3 bases from V and 5 bases from J; bases unmatched to any gene: 7. The CDR3 is 15 residues long. Germline CDR1 and CDR2: KGHSH and LQKENI. CDR3 sequence: CASSPRGRADNEQFF. CDR3 in DNA: TGTGCCAGCTCACCTCGTGGGAGGGCAGACAATGAGCAGTTCTTC.

A single count supports this clone. This chain links TRBV9 with TRBJ2-2, with 9 bases matching TRBD2. In germline, CDR1 is SGDLS, CDR2 YYNGEE. The trim removed 7 bases at V and 5 bases at J, leaving 12 bases unmatched. The CDR3 covers 16 residues. CDR3 sequence (DNA): TGTGCCAGCTGGTCCTTAGCGGGAGTAAATACCGGGGAGCTGTTTTTT. Amino acid sequence: CASWSLAGVNTGELFF.

The rearrangement links TRBV9 to TRBJ1-2, with a weak D call TRBD1 (5 bases). The CDR3 has 15 residues. V was cut by 0 bases and J by 2 bases, with 11 bases left in between. Germline values: CDR1 SGDLS, CDR2 YYNGEE. The CDR3 loop is CASSVGSGLNYGYTF. The DNA for the CDR3 is TGTGCCAGCAGCGTAGGGTCGGGGCTAAACTATGGCTACACCTTC.

The rearrangement joins TRBV9 to TRBJ2-5; the D is unclear. Between the trimmed V and J ends, which lost 2 bases and 4 bases, there was a span of 9 bases. The CDR3 length is 13 residues. Germline V lookup: CDR1 SGDLS, CDR2 YYNGEE. CDR3 loop: CASSVHVGETQYF. The CDR3 DNA sequence: TGTGCCAGCAGCGTCCACGTGGGAGAGACCCAGTACTTC. The variable domain in full, completed from reference TRBV9 and TRBJ2-5, reads DSGVTQTPKHLITATGQRVTLRCSPRSGDLSVYWYQQSLDQGLQFLIQYYNGEERAKGNILERFSAQQFPDLHSELNLSSLELGDSALYFCASSVHVGETQYFGPGTRLLVL.

This clone was observed a single time. The chain combines TRBV6-4 with TRBJ1-3; 9 bases agree with TRBD1. J lost 2 bases, V lost 5 bases, and 7 bases had no gene match. The CDR3 consists of 16 residues. The germline V gene encodes CDR1 MRHNA and CDR2 SNTAGT. As DNA, the CDR3 is TGTGCCAGCAGTATTACGGACAGGGGACCTGGAAACACCATATATTTT. It is translated as CASSITDRGPGNTIYF.

The chain combines TRBV19 with TRBJ2-5; possibly TRBD1 for D (6 bases). The CDR3 spans 16 residues. The V gene lost 7 bases and the J gene lost 0 bases, with 18 bases spanning the gap. Germline lookup yields CDR1 LNHDA and CDR2 SQIVND (reference sequence). The CDR3 loop is CASTPWAGENQETQYF. The DNA of the CDR3 is TGTGCCAGTACTCCTTGGGCAGGGGAAAACCAAGAGACCCAGTACTTC.

The V call is TRBV4-1, the J call TRBJ1-1; D unclear. Trimming stripped 2 bases from V and 8 bases from J, with 18 bases between. The CDR3 is made up of 15 amino acids. Germline loops: CDR1 MGHRA, CDR2 YSYEKL. The CDR3 sequence: CASSQPAGKGPEAFF. CDR3 nucleotide sequence: TGCGCCAGCAGCCAACCCGCAGGAAAAGGACCAGAAGCTTTCTTT.

The genes are TRBV6-1 and TRBJ2-1; TRBD1 might be the D (6 bases). Germline CDR1 MNHNS, CDR2 SASEGT. The CDR3 is 14 residues long. V was cut by 3 bases and J by 2 bases, with 8 bases left in between. The CDR3 sequence is CASSEQGPYNEQFF. CDR3 coding DNA: TGTGCCAGCAGTGAGCAGGGGCCCTACAATGAGCAGTTCTTC.

The chain carries TRBV15 and TRBJ2-5; D may match TRBD1 or TRBD2 (6 bases each). Trimming left V 1 base short and J 7 bases short, with 16 bases between. Germline CDR1 and CDR2: LNHNV and YYDKDF (reference sequence). The CDR3 extends over 15 amino acids. The CDR3 is CATSRGNRDGGTQYF. The CDR3 DNA reads TGTGCCACCAGCAGAGGAAACAGGGACGGGGGGACCCAGTACTTC. The full variable domain, in which reference TRBV15 and TRBJ2-5 provide the parts outside the CDR3, is DAMVIQNPRYQVTQFGKPVTLSCSQTLNHNVMYWYQQKSSQAPKLLFHYYDKDFNNEADTPDNFQSRRPNTSFCFLDIRSPGLGDTAMYLCATSRGNRDGGTQYFGPGTRLLVL.

The chain is built from TRBV10-2 and TRBJ2-3, with 11 bases matching TRBD2. The ends lost 7 bases at V and 5 bases at J; junction bases unmatched: 8. In germline, CDR1 is WSHSY, CDR2 SAAADI. The CDR3 is 15 residues long. In nucleotides, the CDR3 is TGCGCCAGCACCCCAGGGACTAGCGGACGAGATACGCAGTATTTT. It is translated as CASTPGTSGRDTQYF.

The J gene is TRBJ1-5, the V gene TRBV10-3, with a weak D call TRBD1 (5 bases). V dropped 5 bases and J dropped 2 bases, with 13 bases sitting between them. The CDR3 totals 15 residues. In germline, CDR1 is ENHRY, CDR2 SYGVKD. The CDR3 DNA follows: TGTGCCATCAGTCTCGGGGACGGTCGCAATCAGCCCCAGCATTTT. This encodes CAISLGDGRNQPQHF.

The rearrangement links TRBV5-1 to TRBJ2-3, with D perhaps assigned TRBD1 or TRBD2 (6 bases each). The V and J ends lost 3 bases and 4 bases respectively, with 12 bases between them. Germline values: CDR1 SGHRS, CDR2 YFSETQ. The CDR3 consists of 14 residues. CDR3 amino acids: CASSWAGEADTQYF. The DNA for the CDR3 is TGCGCCAGCAGCTGGGCAGGGGAGGCAGATACGCAGTATTTT.

The chain recombines TRBV11-2 with TRBJ2-6; tentative D call: TRBD1 (6 bases). The CDR3 length is 15 residues. Germline V CDR1 and CDR2: SGHAT, FQNNGV. V lost 7 bases and J lost 3, with 13 bases in between. Here the CDR3 DNA reads TGTGCCAGCACCAAAAGGGGGTTTGGGGCCAACGTCCTGACTTTC. Protein: CASTKRGFGANVLTF.

The chain couples TRBV7-2 to TRBJ1-5, with TRBD1 as a possible D gene (5 bases). Between the trimmed V and J ends, which lost 5 bases and 0 bases, there was a span of 8 bases. CDR1 is SGHTA and CDR2 is FQGNSA in the germline V gene. This CDR3 has 14 amino acids. The DNA for the CDR3 is TGTGCCAGCAGCGCAGGGTATAGCAATCAGCCCCAGCATTTT. It encodes CASSAGYSNQPQHF.

This chain links TRBV27 with TRBJ2-5, with 9 positions matching TRBD2. J gave up 9 bases and V 5 bases, and 13 bases lay outside the gene matches. Germline V gene sequence: CDR1 MNHEY, CDR2 SMNVEV (reference sequence). The CDR3 loop spans 15 amino acids. CDR3 sequence: CASSPGPSGRTSQYF. The CDR3, as DNA: TGTGCCAGCAGTCCTGGGCCCAGCGGGAGGACCTCCCAGTACTTC.

V usage is TRBV18 and J usage is TRBJ2-4; D remains ambiguous. Germline CDR1 and CDR2: KGHSH and LQKENI. V lost 4 bases and J lost 4, with 11 bases in between. This CDR3 comprises 14 residues. CDR3 residues: CASSHDLKKNIQYF. The CDR3 DNA is TGTGCCAGCTCACACGACTTAAAAAAAAACATTCAGTACTTC.

This chain connects TRBV5-6 to TRBJ2-3; D uncertain. Per germline, CDR1 SGHDT and CDR2 YYEEEE. The CDR3 has 15 residues. Trimming removed 2 bases from V and 0 bases from J, with 10 bases in between. The CDR3 sequence: CASSFLRASTDTQYF. In DNA, the CDR3 is TGTGCCAGCAGCTTCCTTAGGGCAAGCACAGATACGCAGTATTTT.

This chain joins TRBV19 and TRBJ1-1; the D gene is possibly TRBD1 (5 bases). The germline CDR1 and CDR2 sequences are LNHDA and SQIVND (reference sequence). The V and J ends lost 5 bases and 4 bases respectively, with 14 bases between them. CDR3 size: 14 residues. The CDR3 reads CASSPYLGGTEAFF. CDR3 in DNA: TGTGCCAGTAGTCCCTATTTGGGGGGCACTGAAGCTTTCTTT.

The J gene is TRBJ2-4, the V gene TRBV2; 12 nucleotides match TRBD2. The germline gives CDR1 SNHLY, CDR2 FYNNEI. This CDR3 spans 15 amino acids. V was clipped by 7 bases and J by 6 bases; unmatched bases: 7. CDR3 nucleotides: TGTGCCAGCACCATACTAGCGGGAGGCAGAAACATTCAGTACTTC. This encodes CASTILAGGRNIQYF.

The chain uses TRBV4-1 and TRBJ2-7, with 8 bases lining up with TRBD1. Trimming took 3 bases from V and 5 from J; bases not matched to a gene: 6. This CDR3 comprises 14 residues. Looked up from germline, CDR1 is MGHRA and CDR2 is YSYEKL. The CDR3 sequence: CASSQTGVENEQYF. DNA for the CDR3: TGCGCCAGCAGCCAGACAGGGGTCGAGAACGAGCAGTACTTC.

This chain links TRBV2 with TRBJ2-6; 12 bases agree with TRBD1. This CDR3 contains 19 residues. Germline V CDR1 and CDR2: SNHLY, FYNNEI. J was trimmed by 0 bases and V by 3 bases; bases with no gene match: 6. CDR3 coding DNA: TGTGCCAGCAGTGACTTCCCGGGACAGGGGGCCTCTGGGGCCAACGTCCTGACTTTC. Protein sequence: CASSDFPGQGASGANVLTF.

V gene TRBV21-1 combines with J gene TRBJ2-7; the D call TRBD1 from the table was never checked on the DNA. TRBV21-1 is flagged as a pseudogene. The CDR3 extends over 17 amino acids. The CDR3 loop reads CASSKVRQVSASYEQYF. CDR3 sequence (DNA): TGTGCCAGCAGCAAAGTACGACAGGTAAGTGCCTCCTACGAGCAGTACTTC.

The chain carries TRBV14 and TRBJ2-2; TRBD2 aligns across 7 bases. The CDR3 totals 14 residues. V lost 4 bases, J lost 6 bases, and 5 bases stayed unmatched. Germline V gene sequence: CDR1 SGHDN, CDR2 FVKESK. The CDR3 protein is CASSRREFSGELFF. The CDR3 region has the DNA TGTGCCAGCAGCCGGCGGGAGTTCTCCGGGGAGCTGTTTTTT.

The CDR3 protein is CASSTGQGREQYF. The CDR3 DNA is TGCGCCAGCAGCACGGGACAGGGGCGCGAGCAGTACTTC. J is TRBJ2-7 and V is TRBV5-1; 10 positions agree with TRBD1. The CDR3 contains 13 residues. Germline V gene data show CDR1 as SGHRS and CDR2 as YFSETQ. The J segment lost 6 bases and the V segment lost 4 bases, leaving 4 bases of the junction unmatched.